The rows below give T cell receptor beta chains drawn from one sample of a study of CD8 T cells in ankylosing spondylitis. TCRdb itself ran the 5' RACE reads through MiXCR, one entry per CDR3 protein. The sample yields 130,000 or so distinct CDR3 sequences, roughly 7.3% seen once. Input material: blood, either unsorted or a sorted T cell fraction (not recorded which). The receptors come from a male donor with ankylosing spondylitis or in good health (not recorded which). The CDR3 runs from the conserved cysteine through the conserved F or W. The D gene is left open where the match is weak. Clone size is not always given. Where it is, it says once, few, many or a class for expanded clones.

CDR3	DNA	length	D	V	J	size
CSAPPLSGNTIYF	TGCAGTGCGCCCCCACTCTCTGGAAACACCATATATTTT	13	NA	TRBV20-1	TRBJ1-3	many
CASSPPLPNTGELFF	TGTGCCAGCAGCCCCCCCCTACCGAACACCGGGGAGCTGTTTTTT	15	NA	TRBV28	TRBJ2-2	many
CASSQPAGGTEAFF	TGTGCCAGCAGTCAACCGGCGGGAGGGACTGAAGCTTTCTTT	14	NA	TRBV6-2/TRBV6-3	TRBJ1-1	many
CATHQGNEKLFF	TGTGCCACCCACCAGGGGAATGAAAAACTGTTTTTT	12	NA	TRBV28	TRBJ1-4	many
CASSLSRDRGAVEQYF	TGTGCCAGCAGTTTATCCAGGGACAGGGGGGCGGTCGAGCAGTACTTC	16	TRBD1	TRBV27	TRBJ2-7	many
CASSWGLAGVETGELFF	TGTGCCAGCAGTTGGGGACTAGCGGGAGTGGAGACCGGGGAGCTGTTTTTT	17	TRBD2	TRBV12-3/TRBV12-4	TRBJ2-2	many
CASSLYSGELFF	TGTGCCAGCAGCCTCTACTCCGGGGAGCTGTTTTTT	12	NA	TRBV7-2	TRBJ2-2	NA
CASSLYNDGYTF	TGCGCCAGCAGCTTATATAACGATGGCTACACCTTC	12	NA	TRBV5-1	TRBJ1-2	many
CAISGTSGGMYEQFF	TGTGCCATCAGTGGGACTAGCGGGGGCATGTATGAGCAGTTCTTC	15	TRBD2	TRBV10-3	TRBJ2-1	few
CASSLGTGGESPLHF	TGTGCCAGCAGCTTGGGGACAGGGGGTGAGTCACCCCTCCACTTT	15	TRBD1	TRBV3-1	TRBJ1-6	few
CASSAGLVRYQETQYF	TGCGCCAGCAGCGCCGGACTGGTAAGGTACCAAGAGACCCAGTACTTC	16	NA	TRBV5-1	TRBJ2-5	many
CASAGQGPPVNEKLFF	TGCGCCAGCGCGGGACAGGGGCCGCCGGTTAATGAAAAACTGTTTTTT	16	TRBD1	TRBV5-1	TRBJ1-4	many
CASSLVARGFSYNEQFF	TGTGCCAGCAGCTTAGTTGCCAGGGGGTTCTCCTACAATGAGCAGTTCTTC	17	TRBD1	TRBV7-9	TRBJ2-1	many
CASSLRALENTGELFF	TGTGCCAGCAGCTTGCGGGCACTGGAGAACACCGGGGAGCTGTTTTTT	16	NA	TRBV11-2	TRBJ2-2	many
CASSVTAAGSGTATDTQYF	TGTGCCAGCAGCGTAACTGCCGCAGGCAGCGGGACAGCCACAGATACGCAGTATTTT	19	NA	TRBV9	TRBJ2-3	many
CASSQDAVAGTDTQYF	TGTGCCAGCAGCCAAGACGCGGTAGCAGGGACTGATACGCAGTATTTT	16	NA	TRBV3-1	TRBJ2-3	NA
CASGQGAGGYTF	TGTGCCTCTGGACAGGGGGCAGGTGGCTACACCTTC	12	TRBD1	TRBV10-3	TRBJ1-2	many
CASSLRREGPREQFF	TGTGCCAGCAGTCTACGGCGGGAGGGCCCTCGAGAGCAGTTCTTC	15	TRBD2	TRBV28	TRBJ2-1	many
CASRAQLNTEAFF	TGTGCCAGCAGAGCTCAGCTGAACACTGAAGCTTTCTTT	13	NA	TRBV12-3/TRBV12-4	TRBJ1-1	many
CASSRQTSEGDEQFF	TGCGCCAGCAGCAGGCAGACTAGCGAGGGGGATGAGCAGTTCTTC	15	TRBD2	TRBV5-1	TRBJ2-1	many
CAIRVPGGGELFF	TGTGCCATCAGAGTTCCGGGGGGCGGGGAGCTGTTTTTT	13	TRBD2	TRBV10-3	TRBJ2-2	many
CASSQEWVAGAVGELFF	TGTGCCAGCAGCCAAGAGTGGGTAGCGGGAGCGGTCGGGGAGCTGTTTTTT	17	TRBD2	TRBV4-2	TRBJ2-2	few
CSAIAARNEQFF	TGCAGTGCCATAGCGGCCCGCAATGAGCAGTTCTTC	12	NA	TRBV20-1	TRBJ2-1	many
CASSSTGLAAETQYF	TGTGCCAGCAGCTCGACGGGACTAGCGGCAGAGACCCAGTACTTC	15	TRBD2	TRBV5-6	TRBJ2-5	many
CATSRDAGANYGYTF	TGTGCCACCAGCAGAGATGCCGGGGCTAACTATGGCTACACCTTC	15	NA	TRBV15	TRBJ1-2	many
CSARDRLRGKQETQYF	TGCAGTGCTAGAGATCGGCTGCGGGGAAAGCAAGAGACCCAGTACTTC	16	NA	TRBV20-1	TRBJ2-5	many
CASSQHYEQYF	TGCGCCAGCAGCCAACACTACGAGCAGTACTTC	11	NA	TRBV4-1	TRBJ2-7	many
CASRQRWLADYNEQFF	TGTGCCAGCAGACAACGATGGCTAGCGGACTACAATGAGCAGTTCTTC	16	TRBD2	TRBV2	TRBJ2-1	many
CASSLRGKNTEAFF	TGTGCCAGCAGCTTAAGGGGCAAGAACACTGAAGCTTTCTTT	14	NA	TRBV7-3	TRBJ1-1	NA
CASRAMELQGEQYF	TGTGCCAGCAGGGCAATGGAGCTCCAGGGGGAGCAGTACTTC	14	NA	TRBV12-3/TRBV12-4	TRBJ2-7	many
CASSKRQGRTDDTGELFF	TGTGCCAGCAGCAAACGACAGGGGCGAACGGATGACACCGGGGAGCTGTTTTTT	18	TRBD1	TRBV11-1	TRBJ2-2	many
CATLVLLNQPQHF	TGTGCCACCCTCGTCTTGCTCAATCAGCCCCAGCATTTT	13	NA	TRBV6-1	TRBJ1-5	many
CASSIYTGELFF	TGTGCCAGCAGCATATACACCGGGGAGCTGTTTTTT	12	NA	TRBV5-5	TRBJ2-2	few
CAWYRGDEQYF	TGTGCCTGGTACAGGGGGGACGAGCAGTACTTC	11	TRBD1	TRBV30	TRBJ2-7	NA
CASSLAVVAGDARNEQFF	TGTGCCAGCAGCTTAGCGGTGGTAGCGGGAGATGCTAGGAATGAGCAGTTCTTC	18	TRBD2	TRBV7-8	TRBJ2-1	many
CASSRSITGYEQYF	TGTGCCAGTTCCCGTTCTATTACGGGATACGAGCAGTACTTC	14	NA	TRBV2	TRBJ2-7	many
CASSQDRDSTNTGELFF	TGTGCCAGCAGCCAAGATAGGGATAGCACAAACACCGGGGAGCTGTTTTTT	17	NA	TRBV3-1	TRBJ2-2	many
CASSLNSYNEQFF	TGTGCCAGCAGTTTGAATTCCTACAATGAGCAGTTCTTC	13	NA	TRBV12-3/TRBV12-4	TRBJ2-1	many
CSVLTGRFGYTF	TGCAGCGTCTTGACAGGGAGGTTTGGCTACACCTTC	12	TRBD1	TRBV29-1	TRBJ1-2	many